This paragraph covers one T cell receptor (beta chain) sequence. What it binds is not known. This specimen comes from a study of T cell responses to AZD1222 COVID-19 vaccine. Points from the study as a whole: Following two doses of AZD1222, Spike-specific TCR breadth and depth rose. Mostly white British, mostly female donors; authors suggested clonal diversity may be underestimated. Distributed over spike, vaccine-associated CD4 TCRs predominated at 160-218 and 743-854. At study baseline, merely roughly 6 AZD1222 recipients were seropositive.

The assay was immunoSEQ multiplex PCR, and TCRdb's table has in-frame clones only and misses some. The sample carries 55,000 to 75,000 clones, around 90% recorded once. The sample consisted of peripheral blood, taken on day 0 of AZD1222 vaccination. This receptor was taken from an adult in good health.

The CDR3, as DNA: TGTGCCAGCAGGACAGGCGCGCGAGACTATGGCTACACCTTC. This codes for CASRTGARDYGYTF. The J gene is TRBJ1-2, the V gene TRBV5-6; weak D call: TRBD1 (6 bases). Germline V lookup: CDR1 SGHDT, CDR2 YYEEEE. Trimming cost V 5 bases and J 3 bases, with 14 bases left between them. The CDR3 loop spans 14 amino acids.